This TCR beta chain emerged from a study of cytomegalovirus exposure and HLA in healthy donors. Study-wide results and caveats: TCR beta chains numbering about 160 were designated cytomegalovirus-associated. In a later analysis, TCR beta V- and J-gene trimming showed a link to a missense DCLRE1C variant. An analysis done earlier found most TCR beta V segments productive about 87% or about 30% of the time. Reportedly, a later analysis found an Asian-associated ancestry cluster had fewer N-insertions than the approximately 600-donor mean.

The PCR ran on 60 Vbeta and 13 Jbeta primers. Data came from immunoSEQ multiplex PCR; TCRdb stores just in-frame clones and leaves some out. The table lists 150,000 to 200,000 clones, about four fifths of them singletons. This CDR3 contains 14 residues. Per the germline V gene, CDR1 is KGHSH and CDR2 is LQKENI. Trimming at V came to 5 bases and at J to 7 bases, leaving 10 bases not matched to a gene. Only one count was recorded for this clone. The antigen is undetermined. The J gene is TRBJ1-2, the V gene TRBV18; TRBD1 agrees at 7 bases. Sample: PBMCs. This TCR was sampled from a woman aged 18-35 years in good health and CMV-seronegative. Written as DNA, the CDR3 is TGTGCCAGCTCATACGGACAGGATTACGGTGGCTACACCTTC. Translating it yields CASSYGQDYGGYTF.